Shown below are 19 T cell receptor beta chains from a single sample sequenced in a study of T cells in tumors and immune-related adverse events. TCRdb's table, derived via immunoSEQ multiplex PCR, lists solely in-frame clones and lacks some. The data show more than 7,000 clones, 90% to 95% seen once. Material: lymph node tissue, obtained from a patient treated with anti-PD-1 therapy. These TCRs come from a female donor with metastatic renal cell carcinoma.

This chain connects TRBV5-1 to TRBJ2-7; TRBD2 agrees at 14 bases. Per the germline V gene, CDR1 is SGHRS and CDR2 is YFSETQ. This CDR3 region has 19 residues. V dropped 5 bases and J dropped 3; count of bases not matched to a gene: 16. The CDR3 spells CASSFQPGLAGVVSYEQYF. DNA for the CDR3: TGCGCCAGCAGTTTCCAACCGGGACTAGCGGGAGTTGTTAGCTACGAGCAGTACTTC.

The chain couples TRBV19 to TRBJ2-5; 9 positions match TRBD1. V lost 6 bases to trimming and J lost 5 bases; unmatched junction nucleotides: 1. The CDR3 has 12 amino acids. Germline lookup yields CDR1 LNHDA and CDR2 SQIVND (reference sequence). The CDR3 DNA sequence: TGTGCCAGTAGAGGGACAGGGGAGACCCAGTACTTC. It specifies CASRGTGETQYF.

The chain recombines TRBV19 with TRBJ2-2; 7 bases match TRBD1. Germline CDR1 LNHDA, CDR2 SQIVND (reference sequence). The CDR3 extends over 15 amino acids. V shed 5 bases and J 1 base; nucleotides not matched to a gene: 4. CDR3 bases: TGTGCCAGTAGTCCATGGACAGGGAACACCGGGGAGCTGTTTTTT. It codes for CASSPWTGNTGELFF.

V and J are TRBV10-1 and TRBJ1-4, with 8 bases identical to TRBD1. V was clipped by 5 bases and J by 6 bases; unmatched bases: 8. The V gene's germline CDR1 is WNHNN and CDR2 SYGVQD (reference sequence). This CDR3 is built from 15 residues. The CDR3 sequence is CASSFTGGRHEKLFF. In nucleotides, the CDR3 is TGCGCCAGCAGTTTCACAGGGGGGCGGCATGAAAAACTGTTTTTT.

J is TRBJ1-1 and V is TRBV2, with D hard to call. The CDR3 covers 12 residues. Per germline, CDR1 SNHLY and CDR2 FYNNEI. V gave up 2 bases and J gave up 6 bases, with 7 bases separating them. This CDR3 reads CASSEWEAEAFF. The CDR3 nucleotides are TGTGCCAGCAGTGAATGGGAAGCTGAAGCTTTCTTT.

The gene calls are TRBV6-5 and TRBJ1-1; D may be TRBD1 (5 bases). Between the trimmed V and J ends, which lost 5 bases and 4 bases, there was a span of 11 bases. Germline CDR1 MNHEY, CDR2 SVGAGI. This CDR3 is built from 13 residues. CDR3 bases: TGTGCCAGCAGTAGGGGTGTGGGCACTGAAGCTTTCTTT. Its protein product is CASSRGVGTEAFF.

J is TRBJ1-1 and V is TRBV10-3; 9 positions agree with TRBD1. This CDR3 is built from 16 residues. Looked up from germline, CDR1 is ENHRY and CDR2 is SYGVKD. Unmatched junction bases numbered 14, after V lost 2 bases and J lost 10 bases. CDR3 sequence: CAISEMGRQGGNIAFF. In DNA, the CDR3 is TGTGCCATCAGTGAGATGGGGAGACAGGGGGGCAACATAGCTTTCTTT.

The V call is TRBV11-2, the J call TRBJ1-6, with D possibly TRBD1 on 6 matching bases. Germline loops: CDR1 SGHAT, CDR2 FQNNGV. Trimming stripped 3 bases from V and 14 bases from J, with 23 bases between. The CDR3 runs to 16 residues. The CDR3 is CASSFSGQRGVRALHF. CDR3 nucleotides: TGTGCCAGCAGCTTTTCCGGACAGCGAGGGGTCCGCGCCCTCCACTTT.

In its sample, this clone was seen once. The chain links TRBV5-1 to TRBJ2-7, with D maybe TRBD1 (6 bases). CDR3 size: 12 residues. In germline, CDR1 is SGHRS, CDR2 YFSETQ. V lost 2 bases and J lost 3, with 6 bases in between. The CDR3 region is CASSLQGYEQYF. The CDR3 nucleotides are TGCGCCAGCAGCTTACAGGGCTACGAGCAGTACTTC. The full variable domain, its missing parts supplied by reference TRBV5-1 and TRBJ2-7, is KAGVTQTPRYLIKTRGQQVTLSCSPISGHRSVSWYQQTPGQGLQFLFEYFSETQRNKGNFPGRFSGRQFSNSRSEMNVSTLELGDSALYLCASSLQGYEQYFGPGTRLTVT.

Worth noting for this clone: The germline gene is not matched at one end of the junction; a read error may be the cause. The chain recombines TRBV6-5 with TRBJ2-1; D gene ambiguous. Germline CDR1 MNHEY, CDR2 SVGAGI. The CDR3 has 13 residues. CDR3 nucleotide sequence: TGTGCCAGCAGTTACCCAGGTAGTAATGGGCAGTTCTTC. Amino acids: CASSYPGSNGQFF.

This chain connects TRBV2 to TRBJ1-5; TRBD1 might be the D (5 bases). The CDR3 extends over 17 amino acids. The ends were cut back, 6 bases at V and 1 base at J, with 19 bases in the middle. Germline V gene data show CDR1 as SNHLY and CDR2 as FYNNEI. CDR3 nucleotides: TGTGCCAGCAGCCCACTCCCCAGGGCCGTCAGCAATCAGCCCCAGCATTTT. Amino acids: CASSPLPRAVSNQPQHF. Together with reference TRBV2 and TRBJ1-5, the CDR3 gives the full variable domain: EPEVTQTPSHQVTQMGQEVILRCVPISNHLYFYWYRQILGQKVEFLVSFYNNEISEKSEIFDDQFSVERPDGSNFTLKIRSTKLEDSAMYFCASSPLPRAVSNQPQHFGDGTRLSIL.

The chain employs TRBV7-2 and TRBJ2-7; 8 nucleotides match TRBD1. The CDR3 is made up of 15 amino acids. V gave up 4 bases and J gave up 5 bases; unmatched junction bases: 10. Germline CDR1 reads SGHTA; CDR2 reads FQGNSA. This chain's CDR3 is CASSSVGRGRHEQYF. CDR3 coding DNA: TGTGCCAGCAGCTCAGTTGGCAGGGGGCGCCACGAGCAGTACTTC.

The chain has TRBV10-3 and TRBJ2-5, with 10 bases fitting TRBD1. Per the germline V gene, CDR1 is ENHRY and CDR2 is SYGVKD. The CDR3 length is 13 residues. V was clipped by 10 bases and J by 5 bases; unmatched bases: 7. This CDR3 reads CATTGQGTETQYF. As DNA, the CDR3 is TGTGCCACGACGGGACAGGGGACGGAGACCCAGTACTTC.

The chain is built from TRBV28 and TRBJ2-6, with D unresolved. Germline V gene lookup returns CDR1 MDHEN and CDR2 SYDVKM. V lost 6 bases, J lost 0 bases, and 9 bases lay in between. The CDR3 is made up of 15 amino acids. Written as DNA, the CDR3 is TGTGCCAGCAGACTTCAGAGCTCTGGGGCCAACGTCCTGACTTTC. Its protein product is CASRLQSSGANVLTF.

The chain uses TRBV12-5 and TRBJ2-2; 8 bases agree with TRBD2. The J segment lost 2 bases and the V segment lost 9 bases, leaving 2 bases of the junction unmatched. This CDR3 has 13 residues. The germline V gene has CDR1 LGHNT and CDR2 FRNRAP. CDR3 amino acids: CASGRGNTGELFF. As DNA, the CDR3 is TGTGCTAGCGGGAGGGGAAACACCGGGGAGCTGTTTTTT.

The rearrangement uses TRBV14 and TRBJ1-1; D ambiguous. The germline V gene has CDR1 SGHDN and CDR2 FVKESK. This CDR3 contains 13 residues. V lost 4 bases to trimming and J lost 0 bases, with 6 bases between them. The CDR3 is CASSPYLNTEAFF. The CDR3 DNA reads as TGTGCCAGCAGCCCGTACCTGAACACTGAAGCTTTCTTT.

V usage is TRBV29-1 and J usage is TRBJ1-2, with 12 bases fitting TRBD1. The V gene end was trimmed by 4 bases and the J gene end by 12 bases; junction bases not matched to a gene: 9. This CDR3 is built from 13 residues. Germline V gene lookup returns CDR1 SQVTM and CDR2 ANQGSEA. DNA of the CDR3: TGCAGCGTTGCTGGGACAGGGGGCGGCCCTCACACCTTC. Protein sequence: CSVAGTGGGPHTF.

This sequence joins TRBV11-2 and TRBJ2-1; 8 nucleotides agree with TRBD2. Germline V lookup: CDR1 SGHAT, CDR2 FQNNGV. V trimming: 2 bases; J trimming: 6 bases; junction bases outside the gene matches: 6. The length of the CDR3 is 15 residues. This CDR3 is CASSLFSLAVNEQFF. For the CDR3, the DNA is TGTGCCAGCAGCTTATTCTCACTAGCGGTCAATGAGCAGTTCTTC.

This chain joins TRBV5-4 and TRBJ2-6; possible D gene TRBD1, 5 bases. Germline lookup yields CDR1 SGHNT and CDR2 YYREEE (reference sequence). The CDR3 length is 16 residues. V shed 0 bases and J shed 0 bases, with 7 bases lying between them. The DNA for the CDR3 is TGTGCCAGCAGCTTGGGACAGACCTCTGGGGCCAACGTCCTGACTTTC. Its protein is CASSLGQTSGANVLTF.